This T cell receptor beta chain was observed in a study of cytomegalovirus exposure and HLA in healthy donors. PCR amplification relied on 60 Vbeta primers (plus 13 Jbeta primers). Sequencing was performed with immunoSEQ multiplex PCR; in TCRdb, only in-frame clones are kept and a portion is missing. The sample comprises over 100,000 clones, about 60% of which are singletons, and roughly 2% rests with the top ten. The CDR3 is 15 amino acids. CDR1 is LNHDA, CDR2 SQIVND, per germline (reference sequence). Trimming shortened V by 8 bases and J by 4 bases, and 18 bases separated the two germline ends. This receptor was taken from a woman aged 25 to 39 in good health and CMV-seronegative. Sequenced: PBMCs. The V and J genes are TRBV19 and TRBJ1-5, with TRBD1 as a possible D gene (6 bases). DNA of the CDR3: TGTGCCAGTGGAAGAGGGGGGGGAGCGAATCAGCCCCAGCATTTT. Encoded protein: CASGRGGGANQPQHF.